This TCR beta chain was sequenced for a study of blood T cell repertoires in COVID-19 (dated by TCRdb to the early 2020s). At the level of the whole study: Samples covering the acute and convalescent phases of COVID-19 were provided by collaborators in the United States, Italy and Spain. Samples came from the ongoing ImmuneRACE study (first 160 participants) plus 1,254 subjects from 6 global collaborators. The prospective study material was composed of cDNA or gDNA derived from T cells, B-cell-depleted T cells, or PBMCs. The dataset comprised deeply sampled blood TCRbeta repertoires from subjects exposed to, actively infected with, or recovered from COVID-19. A freely available public database, intended as a resource for researchers studying the immune response to SARS-CoV-2, is where the repertoires were released. Nearly every sample came with metadata listing a de-identified subject ID, COVID-19 status, age in years and sex. HLA class I and class II types, where available, came from metadata supplied by the sample provider rather than from assay-based typing. Results and caveats for the whole study, not just this receptor: Clinical and demographic metadata were provided uncurated, with the amount varying by source and participant.

CDR1 and CDR2 (SGHTA, FQGNSA) derive from the germline V gene. Reading from cysteine to phenylalanine, the CDR3 counts 15 amino acids. The entry retains the CDR3 DNA only, 45 bases that are in frame from base 1. V and J are truncated by 1 base and 9 bases respectively, leaving an intervening sequence of 16 bases. Whole blood was collected in K2EDTA tubes by collaborating institutions according to the institutions' own protocols. Collaborator samples were shipped for TCRbeta analysis as frozen whole blood, isolated PBMCs, or DNA extracted from either sample type. Concerning this clone: Its specific antigen is unknown. No much larger clone is present one base from it, and per-base qualities are unavailable.

TCRbeta CDR3 regions were amplified from genomic DNA by means of the immunoSEQ Assay, a bias-controlled multiplex PCR. In the paper's pipeline: Within the assay, amplification of reference gene primers was used to estimate how many nucleated cells each sample contained. Sequence reads were collapsed and filtered to measure the absolute abundance of every unique TCRbeta CDR3 rearrangement. For each sample, productive Simpson clonality was calculated by taking the square root of Simpson's diversity index across productive rearrangements. This is the immuneACCESS table as TCRdb keeps it, with only in-frame sequences that have V and J called. A part of the clones is gone; compared with another copy, unresolved V genes explain less than half, and the rest is unexplained. The DNA was the basis for D and trimming; V, J and clone size are from that table. The sample table lists tens of thousands of clones, about four fifths of them with a count of one. The top ten clonotypes cover around 4.3% of the sample.

Source material: peripheral blood. This sequence was found in a woman aged 55-70 years with acute or convalescent COVID-19. The sequence joins TRBV7-2 to TRBJ2-1; the D gene is possibly TRBD2, with 6 bases matching. The CDR3 protein is CASSLERNLGGEQFF. The DNA is TGTGCCAGCAGCTTAGAACGCAACTTGGGGGGTGAGCAGTTCTTC.